This T cell receptor beta chain was recovered during a study of T cell responses to AZD1222 COVID-19 vaccine. The J segment lost 4 bases and the V segment lost 3 bases, leaving 12 bases of the junction unmatched. Germline CDR1 reads MNHEY; CDR2 reads SMNVEV (reference sequence). The length of the CDR3 is 17 residues. In regard to this clone: Antigen: not known.

Sequenced by immunoSEQ multiplex PCR; TCRdb stores in-frame clones only, minus some. The profile covers about 35,000 clones, with about 88% appearing a single time and approximately 6.5% taken by the ten largest. Study outcomes and limitations: A mostly white British donor set with more females was recruited, and clonal diversity was possibly underestimated. Baseline serology detected seropositivity in only a handful of AZD1222 recipients.

Material: peripheral blood, obtained on day 0 of AZD1222 vaccination. The source is an adult in good health. This chain joins TRBV27 and TRBJ2-7; 10 bases are shared with TRBD2. DNA of the CDR3: TGTGCCAGCAGTTTCTTTTTTTCCGGGACTAGCGTTTACGAGCAGTACTTC. It encodes CASSFFFSGTSVYEQYF.